The clone carrying this TCR beta chain was observed a handful of times. Its antigen is as yet unknown. The authors incorporated unique molecular identifiers into the TCR beta cDNA libraries. From the PCR reads, TCRdb called clonotypes with MiXCR, one entry per CDR3 protein. Among hundreds of thousands of distinct CDR3 sequences listed, nearly 45% were seen once. The data stem from a study of post-analysis software for immune sequencing data. Study at large: The disease courses covered relapsing-remitting, secondary progressive and progressive-relapsing multiple sclerosis.

Study observations and caveats: Those with multiple sclerosis, the patient group, showed significantly lower normalized Chao1 diversity than controls. Included in a set of about 5 TRBV segments more frequent in patients than controls were TRBV5-6, TRBV5-1 and TRBV20-1. Clustering by F measure revealed strong co-clustering among samples prepared together in one batch.

Germline loops: CDR1 LGHDT, CDR2 YNNKEL (reference sequence). The length of the CDR3 is 12 residues. Trimming stripped 6 bases from V and 4 bases from J, with 8 bases between. The sequenced material came from blood. The rearrangement joins TRBV3-1 to TRBJ2-3; D is perhaps TRBD2 (6 bases). This receptor was taken from a girl aged 5 to 17 with multiple sclerosis. This chain's CDR3 is CASRGGADTQYF. CDR3 DNA sequence: TGTGCCAGCAGGGGGGGTGCAGATACGCAGTATTTT.